The rows below give T cell receptor beta chains drawn from one sample of a study of cytomegalovirus exposure and HLA in healthy donors. Using immunoSEQ multiplex PCR, the repertoire was profiled, and TCRdb retains in-frame clones only, with some absent. The sample lists roughly 230,000 clones, about nine tenths occurring once. Sequencing used PBMCs. Receptors originate from a young woman in good health and CMV-seronegative. CDR3s include the opening cysteine and the closing phenylalanine or tryptophan. A D gene is named only where the DNA matches it firmly. Expanded clones get a size class; other rows say once, few or many, or leave the size out.

>.|TRBJ2-5|.|TRBV7-8
TGTGCCAGCAGCTTAGTACTCAAAGAGACCCAGTACTTC
CASSLVLKETQYF
>TRBD2|TRBJ2-3|.|TRBV9
TGTGCCAGCAGCGTTGGACTAGCGGGAGAAGATACGCAGTATTTT
CASSVGLAGEDTQYF
>TRBD1|TRBJ2-7|few|TRBV28
TGTGCCAGCAGTTTGGGGACAGGGGGCTACGAGCAGTACTTC
CASSLGTGGYEQYF
>.|TRBJ2-7|.|TRBV5-5
TGTGCCAGCAGCTTGGCTAGACCCATCTCCTACGAGCAGTACTTC
CASSLARPISYEQYF
>.|TRBJ1-2|.|TRBV7-9
TGTGCCAGCAGCTTAGGGTCGGGAGGTTATGGCTACACCTTC
CASSLGSGGYGYTF
>TRBD2|TRBJ2-7|.|TRBV7-9
TGTGCCAGCAGCGCCCCGGGAGGCTACGAGCAGTACTTC
CASSAPGGYEQYF
>.|TRBJ1-4|.|TRBV19
TGTGCCAGTAGTATACAGGGGTGGAATGAAAAACTGTTTTTT
CASSIQGWNEKLFF
>.|TRBJ2-7|.|TRBV19
TGTGCCAGTAAGGACTGGCGATCCTACGAGCAGTACTTC
CASKDWRSYEQYF
>.|TRBJ2-3|.|TRBV4-3
TGCGCCAGCAGCCAAGAGCTTGCGACAGATATCACAGATACGCAGTATTTT
CASSQELATDITDTQYF
>.|TRBJ2-3|.|TRBV7-2
TGTGCCAGCAGCTTAGACCCGACGGCCACAGATACGCAGTATTTT
CASSLDPTATDTQYF
>.|TRBJ2-3|.|TRBV5-1
TGCGCCAGCAGCTTGGCAGCGACAGATACGCAGTATTTT
CASSLAATDTQYF
>.|TRBJ2-3|.|TRBV28
TGTGCCAGCAGTTTACCGGGGTTCACGCAGTATTTT
CASSLPGFTQYF
>TRBD1|TRBJ2-2|.|TRBV27
TGTGCCAGCAGATCGACAGGGGGCTTGCTGTTTTTT
CASRSTGGLLFF
>.|TRBJ1-1|.|TRBV25-1
TGTGCCAGCAGTTGGTGGACTGAAGCTTTCTTT
CASSWWTEAFF
>TRBD1|TRBJ2-5|.|TRBV12-5
TGTGCTAGTGGCCTGACAGGGCTGGGAGAGACCCAGTACTTC
CASGLTGLGETQYF
>.|TRBJ2-5|.|TRBV7-9
TGTGCCAGCAGCTTAGCATACAGGGTTCAGGAGACCCAGTACTTC
CASSLAYRVQETQYF
>TRBD2|TRBJ2-2|.|TRBV5-1
TGCGCCAGCAGCTTTAGCGGGACCAGCCCCGGGGAGCTGTTTTTT
CASSFSGTSPGELFF
>.|TRBJ1-5|.|TRBV4-1
TGCGCCAGCAGCACAAGTTCAGGGGCTCAGCCCCAGCATTTT
CASSTSSGAQPQHF
>.|TRBJ2-5|.|TRBV10-3
TGTGCCATCAGTGAGCCTACCTCCCAAGAGACCCAGTACTTC
CAISEPTSQETQYF